The next 25 T cell receptor beta chains were all read from a single sample in a study of cytomegalovirus exposure and HLA in healthy donors. Vbeta (60) and Jbeta (13) primers were used in the PCR. The assay was immunoSEQ multiplex PCR, and TCRdb's table has in-frame clones only and misses some. The sample has 85,000 to 110,000 clones, under 80% seen once; the top ten hold around 10%. The sequenced sample consisted of PBMCs. Receptors were obtained from a woman younger than 30 in good health and CMV-seropositive.

CDR3 in amino acids: CASSLTRDQPQHF. In DNA form, the CDR3 reads TGTGCCAGCAGCTTAACGAGGGATCAGCCCCAGCATTTT. V is TRBV11-2 and J is TRBJ1-5; D is undetermined. The V end lost 2 bases, the J end lost 5 bases, and 7 bases lay between the germline ends. The germline V gene encodes CDR1 SGHAT and CDR2 FQNNGV. This CDR3 comprises 13 residues.

V and J are TRBV25-1 and TRBJ2-1, with TRBD2 identical over 7 bases. CDR3 size: 17 residues. The germline V gene encodes CDR1 MGHDK and CDR2 SYGVNS. J gave up 9 bases and V 1 base, and 15 bases lay outside the gene matches. DNA of the CDR3: TGTGCCAGCAGTGAATTGGGGGGGACTAAGGTATCGGGTGAGCAGTTCTTC. Encoded protein: CASSELGGTKVSGEQFF.

The chain employs TRBV7-9 and TRBJ1-1, with D possibly TRBD1 on 5 matching bases. The CDR3 contains 12 residues. The V end was cut by 8 bases, the J end by 11 bases, with 18 bases between. Germline V gives CDR1 SEHNR, CDR2 FQNEAQ (reference sequence). CDR3 in DNA: TGTGCCAGCTATTTCCAGGGCTTGTTGGCTTTCTTT. Amino acids: CASYFQGLLAFF.

The rearrangement joins TRBV14 to TRBJ1-2; TRBD1 might be the D (5 bases). The CDR3 is 15 residues long. From germline, CDR1 is SGHDN and CDR2 FVKESK. Trimming cost V 5 bases and J 6 bases, with 19 bases left between them. The CDR3 sequence: CASSGYRTRGDGYTF. CDR3 DNA: TGTGCCAGCAGCGGATACAGGACCCGCGGTGATGGCTACACCTTC.

This clone showed up just a few times. J is TRBJ2-1 and V is TRBV5-8; 7 nucleotides align to TRBD1. The CDR3 spans 18 residues. Germline V CDR1 and CDR2: SGHTS, YDEGEE. Trimming removed 1 base from V and 5 bases from J; junction bases left unmatched: 15. The CDR3 nucleotides read TGTGCCAGCAGCTTGCCCTCCGGACAGGCGGACTTTGACAATGAGCAGTTCTTC. This codes for CASSLPSGQADFDNEQFF. Complete variable domain (other parts from reference TRBV5-8 and TRBJ2-1): EAGVTQSPTHLIKTRGQQATLRCSPISGHTSVYWYQQALGLGLQFLLWYDEGEERNRGNFPPRFSGRQFPNYSSELNVNALELEDSALYLCASSLPSGQADFDNEQFFGPGTRLTVL.

This sequence joins TRBV6-6 and TRBJ1-5; D ambiguous. The CDR3 runs to 15 residues. The V gene's germline CDR1 is MNHNY and CDR2 SVGAGI (reference sequence). The V and J ends lost 3 bases and 4 bases respectively, with 13 bases between them. CDR3 coding DNA: TGTGCCAGCAGTTATCGGGGTCAGCCAAATCAGCCCCAGCATTTT. Protein: CASSYRGQPNQPQHF.

This clone has a single count. The chain joins TRBV9 to TRBJ2-7; maybe TRBD1 (5 bases). CDR1 is SGDLS, CDR2 YYNGEE, per germline. The CDR3 length is 15 residues. V was clipped by 4 bases and J by 1 base, with 15 bases between them. The CDR3 protein is CASSYGQGRSYEQYF. The CDR3 nucleotides read TGTGCCAGCAGCTATGGGCAGGGTCGTTCCTACGAGCAGTACTTC.

The chain combines TRBV9 with TRBJ2-3; D is unresolved. The CDR3 is 13 amino acids. V was clipped by 0 bases and J by 5 bases, with 7 bases between them. CDR1 SGDLS and CDR2 YYNGEE come from the germline V gene. The CDR3 sequence: CASSVVARDTQYF. The CDR3 DNA follows: TGTGCCAGCAGCGTAGTCGCGCGAGATACGCAGTATTTT. Filled out from reference TRBV9 and TRBJ2-3, the complete variable domain reads DSGVTQTPKHLITATGQRVTLRCSPRSGDLSVYWYQQSLDQGLQFLIQYYNGEERAKGNILERFSAQQFPDLHSELNLSSLELGDSALYFCASSVVARDTQYFGPGTRLTVL.

The chain is built from TRBV5-1 and TRBJ2-3, with 13 bases matching TRBD2. Per germline, CDR1 SGHRS and CDR2 YFSETQ. The CDR3 extends over 15 amino acids. V shed 6 bases and J 5 bases; nucleotides not matched to a gene: 6. The CDR3 region has the DNA TGCGCCAGCAAGGGGACTAGCGGGACAATAGATACGCAGTATTTT. Amino acid sequence: CASKGTSGTIDTQYF.

This clone was observed a handful of times. The chain uses TRBV6-5 and TRBJ2-4; TRBD1 matches 9 bases. The CDR3 consists of 13 residues. Germline-derived CDR1 and CDR2 are MNHEY and SVGAGI. J lost 9 bases, V lost 5 bases, and 5 bases had no gene match. In nucleotides, the CDR3 is TGTGCCAGCAGTACACAGGGGGCTGGCATTCAGTACTTC. Translated, it gives CASSTQGAGIQYF.

This clone was detected a few times. V usage is TRBV6-1 and J usage is TRBJ2-5, with 10 nucleotides matching TRBD1. V shed 5 bases and J 4 bases; nucleotides not matched to a gene: 7. This CDR3 has 15 residues. Germline V lookup: CDR1 MNHNS, CDR2 SASEGT. CDR3 nucleotides: TGTGCCAGCAGTCCGGACAGGGGGGAGAGAGAGACCCAGTACTTC. It encodes CASSPDRGERETQYF.

The rearrangement uses TRBV2 and TRBJ2-7; 8 bases align to TRBD2. This CDR3 comprises 14 residues. Trimming cost V 5 bases and J 1 base; bases outside gene matches: 4. Germline V gene sequence: CDR1 SNHLY, CDR2 FYNNEI. This chain's CDR3 is CASSRLARSYEQYF. Written as DNA, the CDR3 is TGTGCCAGCAGTAGACTAGCGCGTTCCTACGAGCAGTACTTC. The entire variable domain, with the rest obtained from reference TRBV2 and TRBJ2-7, is as follows: EPEVTQTPSHQVTQMGQEVILRCVPISNHLYFYWYRQILGQKVEFLVSFYNNEISEKSEIFDDQFSVERPDGSNFTLKIRSTKLEDSAMYFCASSRLARSYEQYFGPGTRLTVT.

This chain joins TRBV29-1 and TRBJ1-2; D gene ambiguous. The V end lost 3 bases, the J end lost 7 bases, and 18 bases lay between the germline ends. Germline V lookup: CDR1 SQVTM, CDR2 ANQGSEA. The CDR3 runs to 14 residues. Here the CDR3 DNA reads TGCAGCGTTGAGAACTCCGCGGAATCGTGTGGCTACACCTTC. This sequence encodes CSVENSAESCGYTF.

The chain links TRBV6-6 to TRBJ2-2; TRBD1 is a possible D gene (6 bases). The V gene's germline CDR1 is MNHNY and CDR2 SVGAGI (reference sequence). This CDR3 region has 15 residues. The V end lost 6 bases, the J end lost 2 bases, and 13 bases lay between the germline ends. DNA of the CDR3: TGTGCCAGCAGCCCCGGGACACATAACACCGGGGAGCTGTTTTTT. This translates into CASSPGTHNTGELFF.

This clone was recorded only once. The chain uses TRBV7-9 and TRBJ2-1; 13 bases align to TRBD2. Losses at the gene ends were 5 bases for V and 9 bases for J; bases not matched to a gene: 7. Germline CDR1 and CDR2: SEHNR and FQNEAQ (reference sequence). The length of the CDR3 is 15 residues. The CDR3 is CASSPGLAGVGEQFF. For the CDR3, the DNA is TGTGCCAGCAGCCCCGGACTAGCGGGAGTGGGTGAGCAGTTCTTC.

This clone was detected only a few times. V is TRBV13 and J is TRBJ1-2; the match to TRBD1 covers 8 bases. The CDR3 runs 16 residues. Trimming cost V 5 bases and J 4 bases; bases outside gene matches: 12. Per germline, CDR1 PRHDT and CDR2 FYEKMQ (reference sequence). The CDR3 loop is CASSLLGGTGFYGYTF. The DNA for the CDR3 is TGTGCCAGCAGCCTACTGGGAGGGACAGGCTTCTATGGCTACACCTTC. The full variable domain, in which reference TRBV13 and TRBJ1-2 provide the parts outside the CDR3, is AAGVIQSPRHLIKEKRETATLKCYPIPRHDTVYWYQQGPGQDPQFLISFYEKMQSDKGSIPDRFSAQQFSDYHSELNMSSLELGDSALYFCASSLLGGTGFYGYTFGSGTRLTVV.

CDR3 nucleotide sequence: TGTGCCAGCAGCGTCGGGACAGTTAACACTGAAGCTTTCTTT. Translation gives CASSVGTVNTEAFF. This rearrangement joins TRBV9 to TRBJ1-1, with 7 bases that match TRBD1. V lost 2 bases and J lost 2; bases outside the gene matches: 3. The germline gives CDR1 SGDLS, CDR2 YYNGEE. This CDR3 is built from 14 residues.

V and J are TRBV30 and TRBJ2-7, with TRBD1 identical over 7 bases. Germline loops: CDR1 GTSNPN, CDR2 SVGIG (reference sequence). V dropped 4 bases and J dropped 3; count of bases not matched to a gene: 3. This CDR3 contains 12 residues. The CDR3 region has the DNA TGTGCCTGGAAGAGACAGGGCTACGAGCAGTACTTC. Protein: CAWKRQGYEQYF.

The chain links TRBV15 to TRBJ1-5; TRBD1 matches 12 bases. CDR1 LNHNV and CDR2 YYDKDF come from the germline V gene (reference sequence). This CDR3 has 15 amino acids. Trimming cost V 5 bases and J 6 bases; bases outside gene matches: 5. The CDR3 nucleotides read TGTGCCACCAGCTGGGACAGGGGGCCGAGTCAGCCCCAGCATTTT. Translated: CATSWDRGPSQPQHF.

The chain couples TRBV7-3 to TRBJ1-2; D is undetermined. Deletions cut 2 bases from V and 7 bases from J, with 20 bases between. The CDR3 runs to 16 residues. Germline CDR1 and CDR2: SGHTA and FQGTGA. The CDR3 region has the DNA TGTGCCAGCAGCTTACGGGGTGGCACCTCCGCGGGTGGCTACACCTTC. Its protein is CASSLRGGTSAGGYTF. The whole variable domain, filled in from reference TRBV7-3 and TRBJ1-2, reads GAGVSQTPSNKVTEKGKYVELRCDPISGHTALYWYRQSLGQGPEFLIYFQGTGAADDSGLPNDRFFAVRPEGSVSTLKIQRTERGDSAVYLCASSLRGGTSAGGYTFGSGTRLTVV.

The CDR3 sequence is CASSQALGGRGLANQPQHF. The CDR3 bases are TGTGCCAGCAGCCAAGCTTTAGGAGGCAGGGGGCTCGCCAATCAGCCCCAGCATTTT. The rearrangement links TRBV14 to TRBJ1-5, with 8 bases that match TRBD1. Germline V lookup: CDR1 SGHDN, CDR2 FVKESK. This CDR3 is 19 amino acids long. V dropped 1 base and J dropped 3; count of bases not matched to a gene: 14.

The chain recombines TRBV27 with TRBJ2-5, with 8 bases lining up with TRBD1. Germline V gene data show CDR1 as MNHEY and CDR2 as SMNVEV (reference sequence). Unmatched junction bases numbered 7, after V lost 5 bases and J lost 5 bases. The CDR3 loop spans 14 amino acids. DNA for the CDR3: TGTGCCAGCAGTCGACGGACAGGGCGTGAGACCCAGTACTTC. It translates to CASSRRTGRETQYF.

The table lists this clone with a few counts. The CDR3 region has the DNA TGTGCCAGCAACTCTATACAGGACTCCTACGAGCAGTACTTC. As protein: CASNSIQDSYEQYF. V usage is TRBV7-9 and J usage is TRBJ2-7; D possibly corresponds to TRBD1 (5 bases). The germline gives CDR1 SEHNR, CDR2 FQNEAQ (reference sequence). CDR3 length equals 14 residues. V dropped 7 bases and J dropped 0 bases, with 13 bases sitting between them.

The chain has TRBV21-1 and TRBJ2-5; the listed D gene, TRBD2, was not tested against the DNA. TRBV21-1 is marked as a pseudogene. This CDR3 is built from 11 residues. In nucleotides, the CDR3 is TGTGCCAGCAGCACCGGGGAGACCCAGTACTTC. Residues: CASSTGETQYF.

This chain connects TRBV2 to TRBJ1-6; tentatively, D is TRBD1 (5 bases). This CDR3 comprises 13 residues. Trimming pared 7 bases from V and 8 bases from J, leaving 12 bases between. Germline V gene data show CDR1 as SNHLY and CDR2 as FYNNEI. CDR3 protein: CASKGGGDSPLHF. The CDR3 bases are TGTGCCAGCAAGGGTGGGGGGGATTCACCCCTCCACTTT. The variable domain in full, completed from reference TRBV2 and TRBJ1-6, reads EPEVTQTPSHQVTQMGQEVILRCVPISNHLYFYWYRQILGQKVEFLVSFYNNEISEKSEIFDDQFSVERPDGSNFTLKIRSTKLEDSAMYFCASKGGGDSPLHFGNGTRLTVT.